The rows below give T cell receptor beta chains drawn from one sample of a study of shared clonotypes between healthy human individuals. Sequenced by immunoSEQ multiplex PCR; TCRdb stores in-frame clones only, minus some. The repertoire holds over a million clones, with around 76% as singletons. Specimen: memory CD4+ T cells sorted from blood. The receptors originated from a man between 18 and 29 years old in good health. CDR3s leave out the opening cysteine and the closing phenylalanine or tryptophan. Each record gives: J gene, V gene, CDR3 protein.

>TRBJ2-7|TRBV20-1
SASTTNEQY
>TRBJ2-1|TRBV10-3
AIRPERGHNEQF
>TRBJ2-7|TRBV25-1
ASSDDRTASYEQY
>TRBJ2-2|TRBV19
ASSRQQINTGELF
>TRBJ2-2|TRBV7-3
ASSLNPPGHNTGELF
>TRBJ1-4|TRBV11-2
ASSLRGPTNEKLF
>TRBJ2-2|TRBV7-9
ASNQGDSNTGELF
>TRBJ2-3|TRBV18
ASSPRPRGESTDTQY
>TRBJ2-7|TRBV18
ASSSDRSSYEQY
>TRBJ1-3|TRBV30
AWRAGTGEVLYRNTIY
>TRBJ1-1|TRBV19
ASSINFLNTEAF
>TRBJ1-5|TRBV5-1
ASSLSGKDSQPQH
>TRBJ2-4|TRBV19
ASSTTPAKNIQY
>TRBJ1-2|TRBV4-1
ASSQDKPRKDRRMFYGYT
>TRBJ1-2|TRBV7-2
ASRRGGPANYGYT
>TRBJ2-3|TRBV14
ASSQGTVFSTDTQY
>TRBJ1-2|TRBV5-8
ASSWKGQGSYGYT
>TRBJ2-3|TRBV5-4
ASSKELAGGNTQY
>TRBJ1-1|TRBV6-6
ASSYSRRGGEAF
>TRBJ1-1|TRBV28
ASTLVRGPAF
>TRBJ2-2|TRBV28
ASMRVVNTGELF
>TRBJ1-1|TRBV6-5
ASSYRGAKAF
>TRBJ2-1|TRBV7-2
ASSLLQLGQSSYNEQF
>TRBJ1-2|TRBV2
ASRETGADGYT
>TRBJ1-1|TRBV19
ASSLQASNTEAF
>TRBJ2-1|TRBV30
AWSREDYNEQF
>TRBJ2-3|TRBV5-4
ASTPAGGGIDTQY
>TRBJ2-2|TRBV7-9
ASSLTRQGFGTGELF
>TRBJ1-5|TRBV18
ASSPTAPTGRSNQPQH
>TRBJ2-2|TRBV7-9
ASSSTSVTGELF
>TRBJ1-2|TRBV5-5
ASSLSQGGYGYT
>TRBJ2-5|TRBV15
ATSSGTYQETQY
>TRBJ1-2|TRBV14
ASRPIKDGYT
>TRBJ1-6|TRBV11-2
ASLAGLNSPLH
>TRBJ1-1|TRBV11-3
ASSFSQNTEAF
>TRBJ1-3|TRBV4-2
ASSRSDSNSGNTIY
>TRBJ2-5|TRBV18
ASSPEQNTQY
>TRBJ1-2|TRBV19
ASSINPEANYGYT
>TRBJ1-3|TRBV29-1
SVEEGNTIY
>TRBJ2-3|TRBV27
ASSINGGTQY
>TRBJ1-2|TRBV7-2
ASSFTGKLGYGYT
>TRBJ1-1|TRBV19
ASSVDSPRGTEAF
>TRBJ2-2|TRBV9
ASSGARLWGELF
>TRBJ1-2|TRBV6-4
ASNDGTGNYGYT
>TRBJ2-7|TRBV7-3
ASSSRGGEQY
>TRBJ2-7|TRBV6-1
ASSPQGSYEQY
>TRBJ2-1|TRBV29-1
SVETMSRDNEQF
>TRBJ1-5|TRBV18
ASSPRTGENQPQH
>TRBJ1-2|TRBV2
ASSEVSYGYT
>TRBJ2-3|TRBV29-1
SVERGTDTQY
>TRBJ2-3|TRBV6-5
ASSYQGPTAGDTQY
>TRBJ2-3|TRBV19
ASSGGSSPSTDTQY
>TRBJ1-2|TRBV5-1
ASTTGADLYGYT
>TRBJ2-5|TRBV28
ASSFLREWSQETQY
>TRBJ1-2|TRBV28
ASSPDRVYGYT
>TRBJ1-6|TRBV5-5
ASSLVANSPLH
>TRBJ2-7|TRBV21-1
ATLVLRTESYEQY
>TRBJ1-6|TRBV5-4
ASSLGWQASNSPLH
>TRBJ1-5|TRBV15
ATSTGSNQPQH
>TRBJ2-3|TRBV5-1
ASSSGSGSATQY